The 23 T cell receptor beta chains below all came from one sample that was sequenced in a study of blood T cell repertoires in COVID-19. Measured with immunoSEQ multiplex PCR; TCRdb has only the in-frame clones, and not every one. Counted here are 150,000 or so clones, around 87% occurring once; the ten biggest clones make up approximately 6.5%. The sample consisted of peripheral blood. The receptors were gathered from a man aged 80 or over with acute or convalescent COVID-19.

This chain uses TRBV5-5 with TRBJ2-1, with 13 bases matching TRBD2. Losses at the gene ends were 4 bases for V and 7 bases for J; bases not matched to a gene: 5. This CDR3 has 15 amino acids. Germline V lookup: CDR1 SGHKS, CDR2 YYEKEE (reference sequence). CDR3 coding DNA: TGTGCCAGCAGCCCCCCGGGACTAGCGGGGAATGAGCAGTTCTTC. Residues: CASSPPGLAGNEQFF.

The chain couples TRBV4-1 to TRBJ1-2; D is ambiguous. The V end was cut by 3 bases, the J end by 7 bases, with 24 bases between. This CDR3 has 17 amino acids. Germline values: CDR1 MGHRA, CDR2 YSYEKL. CDR3 bases: TGCGCCAGCAGCCACGGATATGCATACGAGGTGACCCTTGGCTACACCTTC. Its translation: CASSHGYAYEVTLGYTF.

This chain uses TRBV19 with TRBJ1-2; D is possibly TRBD1 (6 bases). The CDR3 runs to 16 residues. The germline V gene encodes CDR1 LNHDA and CDR2 SQIVND (reference sequence). V was clipped by 1 base and J by 2 bases, with 14 bases between them. The CDR3 loop is CASSIGGRGANYGYTF. The DNA for the CDR3 is TGTGCCAGTAGTATAGGGGGCAGGGGAGCGAACTATGGCTACACCTTC.

V and J are TRBV6-6 and TRBJ2-5; 7 bases fit TRBD2. The CDR3 sequence is 14 residues long. J gave up 7 bases and V 7 bases, and 12 bases lay outside the gene matches. The germline V gene has CDR1 MNHNY and CDR2 SVGAGI (reference sequence). This chain's CDR3 is CASTILGGEGTQYF. Here the CDR3 DNA reads TGTGCCAGCACCATACTCGGAGGGGAGGGGACCCAGTACTTC.

This chain joins TRBV9 and TRBJ2-3; TRBD1 is a possible D gene (5 bases). Germline V gives CDR1 SGDLS, CDR2 YYNGEE. V lost 7 bases, J lost 0 bases, and 12 bases lay in between. The CDR3 contains 14 residues. In nucleotides, the CDR3 is TGTGCCAGCGCGGACACCTCTAGCACAGATACGCAGTATTTT. Its protein is CASADTSSTDTQYF.

The V and J genes are TRBV10-2 and TRBJ2-4; D is unresolved. Germline V gene lookup returns CDR1 WSHSY and CDR2 SAAADI. V was trimmed by 3 bases and J by 1 base, leaving 4 bases between them. This CDR3 has 13 residues. The CDR3 coding sequence is TGCGCCAGCAGTGACGGGGCCAAAAACATTCAGTACTTC. Residues: CASSDGAKNIQYF.

In nucleotides, the CDR3 is TGTGCCAGCAGCTGGACAGATCGGACTGAAGCTTTCTTT. Amino acid sequence: CASSWTDRTEAFF. V usage is TRBV7-3 and J usage is TRBJ1-1; TRBD1 might be the D (6 bases). With 4 bases removed from V and 5 bases from J, the gap between germline ends came to 11 bases. Looked up from germline, CDR1 is SGHTA and CDR2 is FQGTGA. The CDR3 has 13 residues.

The CDR3 region has the DNA TGCGCCAGCAGCTTACGACGAGGGGCGGGAGGTTTCAATGAGCAGTTCTTC. Amino acid sequence: CASSLRRGAGGFNEQFF. The V call is TRBV5-1, the J call TRBJ2-1; 8 positions match TRBD2. Germline CDR1 SGHRS, CDR2 YFSETQ. The CDR3 consists of 17 residues. V shed 2 bases, J shed 6 bases, and the junction held 13 bases outside the gene matches.

DNA for the CDR3: TGTGCCAGCAGCTTAGGCCTTACAGGGTATAGCACAGATACGCAGTATTTT. Protein product: CASSLGLTGYSTDTQYF. The chain employs TRBV7-9 and TRBJ2-3; D perhaps matches TRBD1 (6 bases). This CDR3 comprises 17 residues. V lost 1 base and J 0 bases, leaving 14 bases between the germline ends. Per the germline V gene, CDR1 is SEHNR and CDR2 is FQNEAQ (reference sequence).

The chain employs TRBV3-1 (or the pseudogene TRBV3-2) and TRBJ2-3, with 7 bases matching TRBD2. The V gene's germline CDR1 is LGHDT and CDR2 YNNKEL (reference sequence). The length of the CDR3 is 16 residues. Trimming took 1 base from V and 1 from J; bases not matched to a gene: 5. Here the CDR3 DNA reads TGTGCCAGCAGCCAAGTGACTAGCCGCCGCACAGATACGCAGTATTTT. This codes for CASSQVTSRRTDTQYF.

The gene calls are TRBV4-2 and TRBJ2-5, with TRBD2 matching over 9 bases. V was clipped by 0 bases and J by 7 bases; unmatched bases: 6. The CDR3 is 15 residues long. Germline V gene data show CDR1 as LGHNA and CDR2 as YNFKEQ. The CDR3 region has the DNA TGTGCCAGCAGCCAAGAACTAGCGGGCCCAGTGACCCAGTACTTC. Translating gives CASSQELAGPVTQYF.

The chain carries TRBV3-1 (or the pseudogene TRBV3-2) and TRBJ2-7; D is perhaps TRBD1 (6 bases). The CDR3 is 14 residues long. Germline CDR1 LGHDT, CDR2 YNNKEL (reference sequence). The V and J ends lost 3 bases and 4 bases respectively, with 13 bases between them. This chain's CDR3 is CASSHRDILYEQYF. CDR3 nucleotide sequence: TGTGCCAGCAGCCACCGGGACATACTATACGAGCAGTACTTC.

V and J are TRBV19 and TRBJ1-5, with a tentative D call TRBD1 (6 bases). Trimming removed 2 bases from V and 6 bases from J, with 14 bases in between. The germline V gene has CDR1 LNHDA and CDR2 SQIVND (reference sequence). CDR3 size: 15 residues. The CDR3 loop is CASSIFQGMGQPQHF. DNA for the CDR3: TGTGCCAGTAGTATATTCCAGGGGATGGGTCAGCCCCAGCATTTT.

The CDR3 spells CASSPGQGLNQPQHF. Written as DNA, the CDR3 is TGTGCCAGCTCTCCGGGACAGGGTCTTAATCAGCCCCAGCATTTT. The chain is built from TRBV2 and TRBJ1-5; 9 nucleotides agree with TRBD1. V was clipped by 8 bases and J by 4 bases; unmatched bases: 9. The CDR3 length is 15 residues. CDR1 and CDR2 (germline): SNHLY, FYNNEI.

In regard to this clone: This same CDR3 is encoded by further DNA sequences in the sample. This rearrangement joins TRBV5-1 to TRBJ1-1; D is possibly TRBD1 (6 bases). In germline, CDR1 is SGHRS, CDR2 YFSETQ. V was trimmed by 5 bases and J by 1 base, leaving 9 bases between them. The CDR3 has 13 amino acids. In DNA, the CDR3 is TGCGCCAGCAGTTTGACAGGGAACACTGAAGCTTTCTTT. This gives the protein CASSLTGNTEAFF.

This clone was observed a few times. The V call is TRBV2, the J call TRBJ1-5; TRBD1 aligns across 7 bases. The V segment lost 3 bases and the J segment 1 base; nucleotides outside the gene matches: 3. The CDR3 contains 15 residues. Per the germline V gene, CDR1 is SNHLY and CDR2 is FYNNEI. The CDR3 here is CASSDRGLSNQPQHF. In DNA form, the CDR3 reads TGTGCCAGCAGTGATAGGGGGCTCAGCAATCAGCCCCAGCATTTT.

This chain joins TRBV27 and TRBJ2-1; maybe TRBD1 (6 bases). V was clipped by 2 bases and J by 7 bases, with 6 bases between them. The CDR3 runs to 12 residues. Looked up from germline, CDR1 is MNHEY and CDR2 is SMNVEV (reference sequence). DNA of the CDR3: TGTGCCAGCAGTTTAACAGGGAATGAGCAGTTCTTC. As protein: CASSLTGNEQFF.

The rearrangement uses TRBV11-3 and TRBJ2-3; 7 positions agree with TRBD2. Trimming took 6 bases from V and 4 from J; bases not matched to a gene: 10. This CDR3 has 15 amino acids. CDR1 is SGHNT and CDR2 is YENEEA in the germline V gene. CDR3 DNA: TGTGCCAGCAGAACTGGACTAGAATGCTCAGATACGCAGTATTTT. As protein: CASRTGLECSDTQYF. Variable domain in full (rest from reference TRBV11-3 and TRBJ2-3): EAGVVQSPRYKIIEKKQPVAFWCNPISGHNTLYWYLQNLGQGPELLIRYENEEAVDDSQLPKDRFSAERLKGVDSTLKIQPAELGDSAVYLCASRTGLECSDTQYFGPGTRLTVL.

This rearrangement joins TRBV5-8 to TRBJ2-3; 9 bases agree with TRBD1. CDR3 size: 15 residues. The germline CDR1 and CDR2 sequences are SGHTS and YDEGEE. V gave up 4 bases and J gave up 6 bases; unmatched junction bases: 9. As DNA, the CDR3 is TGTGCCAGCAGCCCCGGGACAGGGAAACCGGATACGCAGTATTTT. This sequence encodes CASSPGTGKPDTQYF.

This rearrangement joins TRBV30 to TRBJ1-3; D might be TRBD1 (6 bases). CDR1 and CDR2 from the germline V gene are GTSNPN and SVGIG (reference sequence). The CDR3 sequence is 18 residues long. Between the trimmed V and J ends, which lost 3 bases and 3 bases, there was a span of 24 bases. CDR3: CAWSAPTPRRGHGNTIYF. The CDR3 DNA sequence: TGTGCCTGGAGCGCACCCACCCCTAGGCGGGGGCATGGAAACACCATATATTTT. Full variable domain (remainder filled in from reference TRBV30 and TRBJ1-3): SQTIHQWPATLVQPVGSPLSLECTVEGTSNPNLYWYRQAAGRGLQLLFYSVGIGQISSEVPQNLSASRPQDRQFILSSKKLLLSDSGFYLCAWSAPTPRRGHGNTIYFGEGSWLTVV.

The chain has TRBV28 and TRBJ1-5, with D uncertain. Trimming shortened V by 5 bases and J by 5 bases, and 16 bases separated the two germline ends. CDR3 length: 15 residues. CDR1 is MDHEN, CDR2 SYDVKM, per germline. The CDR3 here is CASSPRLTRDQPQHF. CDR3 in DNA: TGTGCCAGCAGTCCCCGATTAACCCGCGATCAGCCCCAGCATTTT.

This clone was detected a few times. V is TRBV19 and J is TRBJ1-1; TRBD1 might be the D (5 bases). CDR1 and CDR2 from the germline V gene are LNHDA and SQIVND (reference sequence). The ends were cut back, 6 bases at V and 1 base at J, with 12 bases in the middle. The CDR3 consists of 14 residues. The CDR3 DNA reads TGTGCCAGTAGGGTGGGGCAGGGGAACACTGAAGCTTTCTTT. This gives the protein CASRVGQGNTEAFF.

The rearrangement links TRBV19 to TRBJ2-1; 10 nucleotides match TRBD1. CDR1 and CDR2 from the germline V gene are LNHDA and SQIVND (reference sequence). This CDR3 has 13 amino acids. Losses at the gene ends were 8 bases for V and 7 bases for J; bases not matched to a gene: 5. CDR3 sequence (DNA): TGTGCCAGTGGGACAGGGGACCCGAATGAGCAGTTCTTC. Residues: CASGTGDPNEQFF. Using reference TRBV19 and TRBJ2-1 for the parts outside the CDR3, the full variable domain is DGGITQSPKYLFRKEGQNVTLSCEQNLNHDAMYWYRQDPGQGLRLIYYSQIVNDFQKGDIAEGYSVSREKKESFPLTVTSAQKNPTAFYLCASGTGDPNEQFFGPGTRLTVL.